This TCR beta chain comes out of a study of blood T cells in healthy people across ages. Alongside a J-beta primer mix, a sample-barcoded 5' primer served in a second PCR lasting roughly 7 to 12 cycles. No fewer than 3 million CDR3-containing paired-end reads came from each sample. TCRdb reprocessed the 5' RACE reads via MiXCR and lists one record per CDR3 protein. This sample has roughly 1,800,000 distinct CDR3 sequences, with about 50% found just once. Germline V gene lookup returns CDR1 SGHRS and CDR2 YFSETQ. Between the trimmed V and J ends, which lost 0 bases and 5 bases, there was a span of 10 bases. This CDR3 has 14 amino acids.

The sample taken for sequencing was blood. The TCR comes from a woman between 40 and 55 years old in good health. The chain uses TRBV5-1 and TRBJ2-3, with D possibly matching TRBD1 (7 bases). Here the CDR3 DNA reads TGCGCCAGCAGCTTGGCAGGGGGGATAGATACGCAGTATTTT. It yields the protein CASSLAGGIDTQYF.